The 10 T cell receptor beta chains below come from one sample, sequenced in a study of early T cells in non-severe SARS-CoV-2 infection. TCRdb reanalysed the 5' RACE reads using MiXCR and keeps one entry per CDR3 protein. The table records 75,000 to 100,000 distinct CDR3 sequences, 13% to 15% of them present only once. The sequencing input was whole blood. The receptors originated from an adult who was a healthcare worker with PCR-confirmed SARS-CoV-2 infection or an uninfected control (not recorded which).

The V and J genes are TRBV12-3 or TRBV12-4 and TRBJ2-3; no clear D gene. The CDR3 runs 14 residues. V gave up 6 bases and J gave up 1 base, with 11 bases separating them. CDR3 loop: CASSPWVGTDTQYF. The CDR3 region has the DNA TGTGCCAGCAGCCCCTGGGTAGGCACAGATACGCAGTATTTT.

Comment on this clonotype: Its ends do not fully match the called genes, so a read error is possible. V usage is TRBV7-9 and J usage is TRBJ1-6; 8 bases line up with TRBD1. CDR1 and CDR2 (germline): SEHNR, FQNEAQ (reference sequence). This CDR3 region has 15 residues. CDR3 protein: CASSLTGDYDSPLHF. In DNA, the CDR3 is TGTGCCAGCAGCTTGACAGGGGACTATGATTCACCCCTCCACTTT.

This clonotype was seen a handful of times. This sequence joins TRBV7-3 and TRBJ2-7; D is uncertain. CDR1 and CDR2 (germline): SGHTA, FQGTGA. V was shortened by 0 bases and J by 1 base, with 7 bases between the two germline ends. The length of the CDR3 is 14 residues. The CDR3 DNA is TGTGCCAGCAGCTTAACGTACGGTTCCTACGAGCAGTACTTC. It yields the protein CASSLTYGSYEQYF.

This clonotype appeared a few times. The J gene is TRBJ2-3, the V gene TRBV28; a weak D match, TRBD2 (7 bases). Germline lookup yields CDR1 MDHEN and CDR2 SYDVKM. The CDR3 runs to 14 residues. With 8 bases removed from V and 8 bases from J, the gap between germline ends came to 20 bases. CDR3 region: CASGGGTLPGTQYF. In nucleotides, the CDR3 is TGTGCCAGCGGGGGGGGGACACTGCCCGGTACGCAGTATTTT.

In its sample, this clonotype was seen a few times. The genes are TRBV7-8 and TRBJ2-3, with unresolved D. Trimming stripped 4 bases from V and 4 bases from J, with 9 bases between. The CDR3 consists of 13 residues. Germline V gene sequence: CDR1 SGHVS, CDR2 FQNEAQ. This CDR3 reads CASSSPPSDTQYF. The CDR3 nucleotides are TGTGCCAGCAGCTCCCCTCCTTCAGATACGCAGTATTTT.

This clonotype was counted between two and nine times. The gene calls are TRBV20-1 and TRBJ2-2; D is undetermined. Trimming pared 0 bases from V and 7 bases from J, leaving 6 bases between. The V gene's germline CDR1 is DFQATT and CDR2 SNEGSKA (reference sequence). This CDR3 is 12 amino acids long. CDR3 sequence: CSARDFIGELFF. CDR3 DNA sequence: TGCAGTGCTAGAGATTTCATCGGGGAGCTGTTTTTT.

This clonotype was seen more than once but under ten times. The chain employs TRBV2 and TRBJ1-5; a weak D match, TRBD1 (5 bases). Trimming removed 7 bases from V and 4 bases from J, with 11 bases in between. The germline gives CDR1 SNHLY, CDR2 FYNNEI. The CDR3 length is 13 residues. Here the CDR3 reads CASTWGTNQPQHF. In nucleotides, the CDR3 is TGTGCCAGCACATGGGGGACTAATCAGCCCCAGCATTTT.

This clonotype has only a few counts. The chain carries TRBV11-2 and TRBJ1-2, with 9 positions matching TRBD1. Germline lookup yields CDR1 SGHAT and CDR2 FQNNGV. This CDR3 region has 13 residues. V lost 5 bases, J lost 6 bases, and 4 bases stayed unmatched. Here the CDR3 reads CASSRWTGDGYTF. CDR3 sequence (DNA): TGTGCCAGCAGCCGGTGGACAGGGGATGGCTACACCTTC.

This clonotype appeared many times. This chain links TRBV28 with TRBJ1-1; 9 positions match TRBD1. Germline CDR1 and CDR2: MDHEN and SYDVKM. Unmatched junction bases numbered 8, after V lost 7 bases and J lost 5 bases. This CDR3 has 14 residues. The CDR3 DNA reads TGTGCCAGCAAAAGACAGGGGGAGGTTACTGAAGCTTTCTTT. This gives the protein CASKRQGEVTEAFF.

The CDR3 region has the DNA TGCAGTGCTAGCGTGGGACTAGCGGGGGCCCGCTACAATGAGCAGTTCTTC. Translating gives CSASVGLAGARYNEQFF. The chain is built from TRBV20-1 and TRBJ2-1; 14 nucleotides align to TRBD2. Germline V gene lookup returns CDR1 DFQATT and CDR2 SNEGSKA (reference sequence). The CDR3 loop spans 17 amino acids. The J segment lost 3 bases and the V segment lost 3 bases, leaving 7 bases of the junction unmatched.